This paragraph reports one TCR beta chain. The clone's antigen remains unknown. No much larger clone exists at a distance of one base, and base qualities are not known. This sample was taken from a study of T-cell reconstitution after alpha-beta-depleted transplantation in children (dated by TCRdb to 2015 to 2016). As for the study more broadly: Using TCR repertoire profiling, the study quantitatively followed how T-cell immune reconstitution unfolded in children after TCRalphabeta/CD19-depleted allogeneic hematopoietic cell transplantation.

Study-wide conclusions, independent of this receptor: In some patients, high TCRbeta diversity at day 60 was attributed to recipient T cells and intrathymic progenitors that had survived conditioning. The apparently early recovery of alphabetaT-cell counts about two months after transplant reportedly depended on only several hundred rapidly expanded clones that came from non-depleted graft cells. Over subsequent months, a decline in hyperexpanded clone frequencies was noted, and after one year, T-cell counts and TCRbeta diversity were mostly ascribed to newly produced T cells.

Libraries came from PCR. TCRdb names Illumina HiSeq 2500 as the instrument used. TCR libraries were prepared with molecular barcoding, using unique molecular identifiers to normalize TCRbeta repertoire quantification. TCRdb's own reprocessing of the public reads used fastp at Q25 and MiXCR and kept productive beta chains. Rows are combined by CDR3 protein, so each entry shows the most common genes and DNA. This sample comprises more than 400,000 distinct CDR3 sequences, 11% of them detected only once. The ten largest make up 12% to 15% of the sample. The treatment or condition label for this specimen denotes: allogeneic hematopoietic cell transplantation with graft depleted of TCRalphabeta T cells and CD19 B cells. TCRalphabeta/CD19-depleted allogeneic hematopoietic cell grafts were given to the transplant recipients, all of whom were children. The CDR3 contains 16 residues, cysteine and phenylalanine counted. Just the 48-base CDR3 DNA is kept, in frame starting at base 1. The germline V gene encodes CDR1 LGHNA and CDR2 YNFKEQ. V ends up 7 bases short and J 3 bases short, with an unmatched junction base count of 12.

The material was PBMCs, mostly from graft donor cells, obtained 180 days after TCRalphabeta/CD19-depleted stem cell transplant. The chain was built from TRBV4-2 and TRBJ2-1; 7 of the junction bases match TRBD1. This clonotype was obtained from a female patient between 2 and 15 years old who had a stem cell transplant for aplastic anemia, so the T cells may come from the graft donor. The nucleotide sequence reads TGTGCCAGCATCGACGGACAGGCCTCTTACTACAATGAGCAGTTCTTC. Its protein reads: CASIDGQASYYNEQFF.